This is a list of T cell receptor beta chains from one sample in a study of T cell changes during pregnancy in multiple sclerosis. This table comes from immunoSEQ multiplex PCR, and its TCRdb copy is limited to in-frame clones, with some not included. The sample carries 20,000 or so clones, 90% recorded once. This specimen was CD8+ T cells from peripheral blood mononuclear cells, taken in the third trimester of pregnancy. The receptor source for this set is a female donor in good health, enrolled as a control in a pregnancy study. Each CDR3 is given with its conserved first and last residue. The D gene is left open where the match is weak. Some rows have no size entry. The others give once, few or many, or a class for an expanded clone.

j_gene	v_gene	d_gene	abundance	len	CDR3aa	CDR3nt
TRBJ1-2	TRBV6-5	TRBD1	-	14	CASTPGQGIYGYTF	TGTGCCAGCACTCCGGGACAGGGGATCTATGGCTACACCTTC
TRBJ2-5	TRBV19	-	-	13	CASSIDTEETQYF	TGTGCCAGTAGTATAGATACCGAGGAGACCCAGTACTTC
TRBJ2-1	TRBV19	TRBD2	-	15	CASSIAGTNYNEQFF	TGTGCCAGTAGTATAGCCGGGACTAACTACAATGAGCAGTTCTTC
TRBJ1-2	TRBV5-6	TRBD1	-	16	CASSLARDRSFYGYTF	TGTGCCAGCAGCTTGGCTCGGGACAGAAGTTTCTATGGCTACACCTTC
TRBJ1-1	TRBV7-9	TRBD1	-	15	CASSDEGARDTEAFF	TGTGCCAGCAGCGACGAGGGGGCCCGAGACACTGAAGCTTTCTTT
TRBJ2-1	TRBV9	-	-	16	CASSSQSGVSYNEQFF	TGTGCCAGCAGCTCACAGAGCGGAGTCTCCTACAATGAGCAGTTCTTC
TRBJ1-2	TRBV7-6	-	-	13	CASSSDGQASYTF	TGTGCCAGCAGTTCTGACGGCCAGGCGAGCTACACCTTC
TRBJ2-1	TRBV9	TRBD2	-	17	CASSLSRVGGAYNEQFF	TGTGCCAGCAGCCTCAGCCGTGTCGGGGGGGCCTACAATGAGCAGTTCTTC
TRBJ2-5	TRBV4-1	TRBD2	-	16	CASSQDRGSDGETQYF	TGCGCCAGCAGCCAAGATCGCGGGAGTGATGGAGAGACCCAGTACTTC
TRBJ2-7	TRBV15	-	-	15	CATSVSQGSEYEQYF	TGTGCCACCAGCGTGAGTCAGGGATCGGAATACGAGCAGTACTTC
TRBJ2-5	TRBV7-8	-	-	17	CASSLRSYAGPGETQYF	TGTGCCAGCAGCTTAAGGTCCTACGCGGGGCCCGGGGAGACCCAGTACTTC
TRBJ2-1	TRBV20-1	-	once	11	CSATGTPEQFF	TGCAGTGCTACTGGGACTCCTGAACAGTTCTTC
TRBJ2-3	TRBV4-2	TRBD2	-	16	CASSQGLAGGPDTQYF	TGTGCCAGCAGCCAAGGACTAGCGGGGGGGCCGGATACGCAGTATTTT
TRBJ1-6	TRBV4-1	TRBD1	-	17	CASSQDAGQNYNSPLHF	TGCGCCAGCAGCCAAGACGCGGGACAGAACTATAATTCACCCCTCCACTTT